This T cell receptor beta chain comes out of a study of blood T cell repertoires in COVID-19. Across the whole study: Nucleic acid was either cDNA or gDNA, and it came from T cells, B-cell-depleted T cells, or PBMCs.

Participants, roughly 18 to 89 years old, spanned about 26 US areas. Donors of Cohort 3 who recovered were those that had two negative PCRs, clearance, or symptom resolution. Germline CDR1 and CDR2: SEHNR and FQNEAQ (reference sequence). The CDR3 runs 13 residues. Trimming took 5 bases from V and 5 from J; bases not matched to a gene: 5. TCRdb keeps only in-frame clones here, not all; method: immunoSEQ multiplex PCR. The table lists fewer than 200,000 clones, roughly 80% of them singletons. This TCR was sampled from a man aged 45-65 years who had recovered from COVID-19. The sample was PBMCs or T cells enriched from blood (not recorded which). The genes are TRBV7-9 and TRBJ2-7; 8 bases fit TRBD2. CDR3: CASSPGGGDEQYF. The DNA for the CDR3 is TGTGCCAGCAGCCCGGGAGGGGGAGACGAGCAGTACTTC.